Listed here are 12 T cell receptor beta chains from one sample, sequenced in a study of graft-versus-host responses after intestinal transplantation. Method: immunoSEQ multiplex PCR; TCRdb's copy keeps in-frame clones and lacks some. This table has approximately 130,000 clones, approximately 92% appearing once. Their antigen targets remain unknown. The source was unstimulated CD4+ T cells sorted from spleen or lymph node cells, collected before intestinal transplant. Source of these receptors: a human donor who received an intestinal transplant.

This clone was detected a few times. This chain uses TRBV5-6 with TRBJ2-7, with a weak D call TRBD1 (6 bases). V was cut by 1 base and J by 10 bases, with 12 bases left in between. Germline V gene lookup returns CDR1 SGHDT and CDR2 YYEEEE. The length of the CDR3 is 12 residues. The CDR3 DNA reads TGTGCCAGCAGCTTGACGTCGGGGACACAGTACTTC. It translates to CASSLTSGTQYF.

The DNA of the CDR3 is TGCGCCAGCAGCACCGGGACAGCTAACAATGAGCAGTTCTTC. Its protein is CASSTGTANNEQFF. This chain uses TRBV5-1 with TRBJ2-1; TRBD1 aligns across 7 bases. Germline CDR1 SGHRS, CDR2 YFSETQ. The CDR3 spans 14 residues. Trimming cost V 4 bases and J 5 bases; bases outside gene matches: 6.

Of note for this clone: The identical CDR3 is also encoded by other nucleotide sequences in the sample. The chain recombines TRBV5-1 with TRBJ1-1, with D uncertain. Trimming cost V 2 bases and J 0 bases, with 5 bases left between them. Germline lookup yields CDR1 SGHRS and CDR2 YFSETQ. The CDR3 contains 13 residues. CDR3 coding DNA: TGCGCCAGCAGCTTAGGATTGAACACTGAAGCTTTCTTT. Translation: CASSLGLNTEAFF.

V and J are TRBV2 and TRBJ2-5, with unresolved D. There are 11 residues in the CDR3. V was shortened by 6 bases and J by 1 base, with 3 bases between the two germline ends. Per germline, CDR1 SNHLY and CDR2 FYNNEI. CDR3: CASSPQETQYF. CDR3 bases: TGTGCCAGCAGCCCCCAAGAGACCCAGTACTTC.

The genes are TRBV11-3 and TRBJ1-1; 7 bases fit TRBD1. The CDR3 length is 15 residues. The V gene's germline CDR1 is SGHNT and CDR2 YENEEA. V trimming: 5 bases; J trimming: 0 bases; junction bases outside the gene matches: 6. The CDR3 region is CASSPGGQLNTEAFF. CDR3 nucleotide sequence: TGTGCCAGCAGCCCGGGGGGACAGTTGAACACTGAAGCTTTCTTT.

The V call is TRBV6-5, the J call TRBJ2-7, with D possibly matching TRBD2 (6 bases). V was shortened by 4 bases and J by 4 bases, with 11 bases between the two germline ends. Germline CDR1 and CDR2: MNHEY and SVGAGI. The CDR3 totals 13 residues. CDR3 DNA sequence: TGTGCCAGCAGTTTCCCCGGAGGGTACGAGCAGTACTTC. As protein: CASSFPGGYEQYF.

This sequence joins TRBV7-3 and TRBJ2-3, with D unresolved. Germline assignment: CDR1 SGHTA and CDR2 FQGTGA. Trimming removed 4 bases at V and 6 bases at J, with 8 bases between. This CDR3 has 12 amino acids. CDR3 in amino acids: CASSSTGDTQYF. DNA for the CDR3: TGTGCCAGCAGCTCGACGGGTGATACGCAGTATTTT.

V usage is TRBV27 and J usage is TRBJ2-5; D gene unclear. The germline V gene has CDR1 MNHEY and CDR2 SMNVEV (reference sequence). Between the trimmed V and J ends, which lost 9 bases and 5 bases, there was a span of 16 bases. The CDR3 runs to 13 residues. The DNA of the CDR3 is TGTGCCAGATCCCATTTGACGAGGGAGACCCAGTACTTC. This codes for CARSHLTRETQYF.

This clone appeared a few times. This sequence joins TRBV9 and TRBJ1-3, with TRBD1 identical over 7 bases. The V gene's germline CDR1 is SGDLS and CDR2 YYNGEE. The V and J ends lost 3 bases and 0 bases, in that order; junction bases with no gene match: 3. The CDR3 runs 15 residues. The CDR3 nucleotides read TGTGCCAGCAGCGGGGACAGCTTCTCTGGAAACACCATATATTTT. Translation: CASSGDSFSGNTIYF.

The chain couples TRBV7-9 to TRBJ2-5; D remains ambiguous. The germline gives CDR1 SEHNR, CDR2 FQNEAQ (reference sequence). The CDR3 is 11 amino acids. V dropped 5 bases and J dropped 5 bases, with 6 bases sitting between them. CDR3 nucleotide sequence: TGTGCCAGCAGCGAACGGGAGACCCAGTACTTC. It specifies CASSERETQYF. The whole variable domain, filled in from reference TRBV7-9 and TRBJ2-5, reads DTGVSQNPRHKITKRGQNVTFRCDPISEHNRLYWYRQTLGQGPEFLTYFQNEAQLEKSRLLSDRFSAERPKGSFSTLEIQRTEQGDSAMYLCASSERETQYFGPGTRLLVL.

In this sample, this clone turned up a few times. The V call is TRBV16, the J call TRBJ1-2, with 8 positions matching TRBD1. V shed 3 bases and J 4 bases; nucleotides not matched to a gene: 7. Per the germline V gene, CDR1 is KGHSY and CDR2 is FQNENV. CDR3 size: 15 residues. The CDR3 nucleotides are TGTGCCAGCAGCCAGAAGGACAGGGCCAGCTATGGCTACACCTTC. As protein: CASSQKDRASYGYTF.

The chain uses TRBV14 and TRBJ2-2; 14 bases are a match to TRBD2. In germline, CDR1 is SGHDN, CDR2 FVKESK. V was pared by 4 bases and J by 7 bases, with 20 bases of the junction left unmatched. The CDR3 has 21 residues. CDR3 protein: CASSPTRLAGGPGLRIGELFF. The CDR3 DNA is TGTGCCAGCAGCCCGACACGACTAGCGGGGGGGCCGGGATTGCGTATCGGGGAGCTGTTTTTT.